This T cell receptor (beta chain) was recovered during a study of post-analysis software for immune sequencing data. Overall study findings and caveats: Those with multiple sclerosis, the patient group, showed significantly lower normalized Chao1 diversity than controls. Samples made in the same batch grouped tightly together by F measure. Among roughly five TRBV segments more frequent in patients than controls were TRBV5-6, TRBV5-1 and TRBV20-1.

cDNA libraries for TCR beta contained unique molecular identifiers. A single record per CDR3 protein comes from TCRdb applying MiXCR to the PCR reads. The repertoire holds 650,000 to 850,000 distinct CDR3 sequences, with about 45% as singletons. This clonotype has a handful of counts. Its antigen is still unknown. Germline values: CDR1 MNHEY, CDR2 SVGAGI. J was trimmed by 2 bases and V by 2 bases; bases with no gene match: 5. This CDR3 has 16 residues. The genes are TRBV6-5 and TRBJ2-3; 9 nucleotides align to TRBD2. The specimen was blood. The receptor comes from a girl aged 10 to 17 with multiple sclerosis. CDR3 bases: TGTGCCAGCAGTTACGCGGGAGGGGGAAACACAGATACGCAGTATTTT. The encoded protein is CASSYAGGGNTDTQYF.